The 2 T cell receptor beta chains listed next were all sequenced from one sample in a study of Graves' ophthalmopathy and Graves' hyperthyroidism (dated by TCRdb to 2016 to 2018). Sequencing was performed on an Illumina HiSeq 2000. TCR beta CDR3 regions were amplified from RNA transcripts for repertoire sequencing. The first round was an RT-PCR using HTBI primers with the Qiagen OneStep RT-PCR kit, and this first round was followed by a second-round multiplex PCR, then size selection and purification. In TCRdb, the public reads were trimmed at Q25 with fastp and aligned with MiXCR, with productive beta chains retained. CDR3 protein sequences are deduplicated, and each keeps its most common genes and DNA. The sample table contains around 340,000 distinct CDR3 sequences; only one count was recorded for roughly 15% of them. The top ten constitute more than 9% of the sample. The sequenced sample was peripheral blood. These receptors all come from an adult man with Graves' ophthalmopathy.

The table lists this clonotype with many counts. The gene calls are TRBV6-2 or TRBV6-3 and TRBJ1-5, with 9 bases matching TRBD1. V shed 7 bases, J shed 2 bases, and the junction held 6 bases outside the gene matches. This CDR3 comprises 15 residues. Germline V gives CDR1 MNHEY, CDR2 SVGEGT. The CDR3 spells CASTLDRGGNQPQHF. CDR3 sequence (DNA): TGTGCCAGCACCCTTGACAGGGGGGGCAATCAGCCCCAGCATTTT.

This clonotype has a count of ten or more. The V call is TRBV3-1, the J call TRBJ2-7; 7 positions agree with TRBD1. The CDR3 consists of 14 residues. After removal of 2 bases from V and 4 bases from J, the junction contained 5 bases not matched to a gene. The germline gives CDR1 LGHDT, CDR2 YNNKEL (reference sequence). CDR3 loop: CASSQQGQSYEQYF. The CDR3, as DNA: TGTGCCAGCAGCCAACAGGGACAGTCATACGAGCAGTACTTC.